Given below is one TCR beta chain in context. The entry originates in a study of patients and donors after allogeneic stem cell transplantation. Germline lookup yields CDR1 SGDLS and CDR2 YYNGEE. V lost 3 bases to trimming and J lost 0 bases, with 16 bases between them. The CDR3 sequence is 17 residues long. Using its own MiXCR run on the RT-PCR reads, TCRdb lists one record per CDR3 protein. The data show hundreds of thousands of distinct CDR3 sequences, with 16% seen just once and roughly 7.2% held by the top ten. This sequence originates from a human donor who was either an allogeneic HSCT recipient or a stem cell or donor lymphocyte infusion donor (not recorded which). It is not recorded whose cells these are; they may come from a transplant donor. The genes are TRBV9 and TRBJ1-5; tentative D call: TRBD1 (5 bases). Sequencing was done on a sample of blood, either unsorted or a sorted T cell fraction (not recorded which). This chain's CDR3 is CASSAGGGTYSNQPQHF. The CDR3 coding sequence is TGTGCCAGCAGCGCCGGCGGAGGGACCTATAGCAATCAGCCCCAGCATTTT.